This T cell receptor beta chain comes out of a study of blood T cell repertoires in COVID-19. At the level of the study: Samples taken during acute and convalescent COVID-19 were collected in the United States, Italy and Spain. PBMCs, B-cell-depleted T cells, or T cells provided the cDNA or gDNA that made up the material.

In the original workflow: The assay estimated nucleated cells by amplifying reference gene primers. Produced via immunoSEQ multiplex PCR; TCRdb's table is partial and in-frame only. The V and J calls and clone size come from that table; D and trimming were worked out from the DNA. The data show approximately 28,000 clones, about 92% seen once. The CDR3 length is 18 residues. Germline CDR1 and CDR2: WNHNN and SYGVQD (reference sequence). The junction had 10 bases not matched to a gene; V was cut back by 0 bases and J by 4 bases. Enrolment of Seattle patients took place during active infection, and they were followed longitudinally.

The chain carries TRBV10-1 and TRBJ1-5; 9 nucleotides align to TRBD1. Sequencing was carried out using peripheral blood. The clonotype was recovered from a woman in her seventies with COVID-19, enrolled during active disease. CDR3 loop: CASSESTESDRGNQPQHF. The CDR3 bases are TGCGCCAGCAGTGAGTCGACGGAAAGTGACAGGGGGAATCAGCCCCAGCATTTT.